This TCR beta chain was captured in a study of beta chain features in type 1 diabetes. There are a few counts of this clone. Its antigen is unknown. Expressed TCRB transcripts were sequenced after all isolated RNA was converted to cDNA. Only in-frame clones appear in the TCRdb table, and some are missing; sequencing was by immunoSEQ multiplex PCR. Here the sample spans about 140,000 clones, about 9.7% being singletons. Findings of the study overall: Over-representation of high TCR-expressing cells was a possible consequence of cDNA sequencing. Shortening of TCRB CDR3s, moderate but significant, appeared in all four CD4+ subsets of Type 1 diabetes patients.

Per the germline V gene, CDR1 is KGHSH and CDR2 is LQKENI. V shed 5 bases and J 4 bases; nucleotides not matched to a gene: 12. The CDR3 loop spans 16 amino acids. The chain is built from TRBV18 and TRBJ1-2, with 8 positions matching TRBD1. Material for sequencing was central memory CD4+ T cells from blood. The sequence came from a woman between 40 and 55 years old in good health. The CDR3 region has the DNA TGTGCCAGCTCAACTGGGACAGGCCAAACTTTCTATGGCTACACCTTC. The encoded protein is CASSTGTGQTFYGYTF.